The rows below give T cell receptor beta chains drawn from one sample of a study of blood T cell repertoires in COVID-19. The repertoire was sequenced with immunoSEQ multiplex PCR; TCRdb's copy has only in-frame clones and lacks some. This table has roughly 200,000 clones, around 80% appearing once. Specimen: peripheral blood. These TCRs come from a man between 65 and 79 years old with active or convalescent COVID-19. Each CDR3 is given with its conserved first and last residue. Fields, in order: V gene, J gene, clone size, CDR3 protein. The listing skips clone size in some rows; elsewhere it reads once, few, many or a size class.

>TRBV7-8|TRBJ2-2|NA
CASSGQSTGELFF
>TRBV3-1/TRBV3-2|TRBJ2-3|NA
CASSQGTSTDTQYF
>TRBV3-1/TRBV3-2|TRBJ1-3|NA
CASSQDLVGRGRNTIYF
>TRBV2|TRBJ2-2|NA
CASKVRRADTGELFF
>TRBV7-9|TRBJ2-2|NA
CAAHEGSVTGELFF
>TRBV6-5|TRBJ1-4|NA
CASSKDRDEKLFF
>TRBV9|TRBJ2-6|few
CASSVKGQGSSYSGANVLTF
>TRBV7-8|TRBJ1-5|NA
CASSPQPGTGGFENQPQHF
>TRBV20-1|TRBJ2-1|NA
CSGRRRNEQFF
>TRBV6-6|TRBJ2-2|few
CASSPNSGQGGTGELFF
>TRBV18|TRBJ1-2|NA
CASSPSGGQVGANYGYTF
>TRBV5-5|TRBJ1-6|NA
CASSLGGASNNSPLHF
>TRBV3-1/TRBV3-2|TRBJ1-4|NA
CASSLTGGGEKLFF
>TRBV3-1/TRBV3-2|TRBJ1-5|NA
CASSQGYNQPQHF
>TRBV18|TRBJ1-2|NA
CASSPEDGNYGYTF
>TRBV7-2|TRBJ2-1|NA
CASSLVASGYNEQFF
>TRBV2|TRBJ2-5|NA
CASRPDRAGAETQYF
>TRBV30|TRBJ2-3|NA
CAWGEGELSTDTQYF
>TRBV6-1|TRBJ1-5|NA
CASSEVLGFSDQPQHF
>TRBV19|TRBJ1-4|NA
CASSPQGAGLLFF
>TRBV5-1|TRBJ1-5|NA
CASSEGGQDNQPQHF
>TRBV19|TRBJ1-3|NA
CATQGQMGNTIYF
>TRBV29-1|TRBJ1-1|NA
CSVEDQNTEAFF
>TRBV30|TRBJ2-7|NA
CAWTAVGDGQQYF
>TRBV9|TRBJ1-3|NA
CASSPITGDTIYF
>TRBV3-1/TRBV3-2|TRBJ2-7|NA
CASSLTWESEQYF
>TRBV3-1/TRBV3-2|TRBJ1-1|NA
CASSQPTSVANTEAFF
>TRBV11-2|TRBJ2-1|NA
CASSPGLADYNEQFF
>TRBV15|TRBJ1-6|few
CATSRVSNSPLHF
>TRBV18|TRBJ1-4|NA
CASSPDRDSREKLFF
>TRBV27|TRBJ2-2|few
CASSSHGGTGELFF
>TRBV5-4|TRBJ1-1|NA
CASSTDRRAEAFF
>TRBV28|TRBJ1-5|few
CASSFWGGHSNQPQHF
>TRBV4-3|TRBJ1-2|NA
CASSQDPTPRDSGYTF